One sample yielded the 17 T cell receptor beta chains listed below, sequenced in a study of blood T cell repertoires in COVID-19. Method: immunoSEQ multiplex PCR; TCRdb's copy keeps in-frame clones and lacks some. The data contain about 370,000 clones, around 87% of them seen just once; the ten biggest clones take up 0.95% to 1.1%. The sample was PBMCs or T cells enriched from blood (not recorded which). The receptor source for this set is a man younger than 30 who had recovered from COVID-19.

The gene calls are TRBV2 and TRBJ1-6; the match to TRBD1 covers 9 bases. V shed 10 bases, J shed 6 bases, and the junction held 7 bases outside the gene matches. The germline V gene encodes CDR1 SNHLY and CDR2 FYNNEI. The CDR3 is made up of 14 amino acids. The CDR3 bases are TGTGCCACCGCATCGGGACAGGGTAATTCACCCCTCCACTTT. Its translation is CATASGQGNSPLHF.

The chain links TRBV2 to TRBJ2-7; TRBD1 agrees at 7 bases. CDR3 length equals 14 residues. Per the germline V gene, CDR1 is SNHLY and CDR2 is FYNNEI. V was clipped by 5 bases and J by 3 bases; unmatched bases: 7. CDR3: CASSYRGQFYEQYF. DNA of the CDR3: TGTGCCAGCAGTTATCGGGGACAGTTCTACGAGCAGTACTTC.

The CDR3 DNA follows: TGTGCCAGTAGTCGTCGGAGGGGGCAAGTTGGAAACACCATATATTTT. It translates to CASSRRRGQVGNTIYF. The V gene is TRBV19, the J gene TRBJ1-3, with 7 bases aligning to TRBD1. Germline loops: CDR1 LNHDA, CDR2 SQIVND (reference sequence). V was clipped by 5 bases and J by 3 bases; unmatched bases: 10. The CDR3 is 16 residues long. The full variable domain, in which reference TRBV19 and TRBJ1-3 provide the parts outside the CDR3, is DGGITQSPKYLFRKEGQNVTLSCEQNLNHDAMYWYRQDPGQGLRLIYYSQIVNDFQKGDIAEGYSVSREKKESFPLTVTSAQKNPTAFYLCASSRRRGQVGNTIYFGEGSWLTVV.

The J gene is TRBJ2-2, the V gene TRBV12-5; 8 bases agree with TRBD2. CDR1 LGHNT and CDR2 FRNRAP come from the germline V gene. Trimming removed 3 bases from V and 2 bases from J; junction bases left unmatched: 2. The CDR3 consists of 15 residues. The DNA of the CDR3 is TGTGCTAGTGGTTTAGCGGGAGATAACACCGGGGAGCTGTTTTTT. This encodes CASGLAGDNTGELFF.

This chain joins TRBV7-9 and TRBJ2-2; maybe TRBD2 (6 bases). Germline V gives CDR1 SEHNR, CDR2 FQNEAQ (reference sequence). The CDR3 has 16 residues. V was cut by 5 bases and J by 8 bases, with 21 bases left in between. The DNA for the CDR3 is TGTGCCAGCAGCGGCGTTGGAGGGAGGCTCACTGGGGAGCTGTTTTTT. It translates to CASSGVGGRLTGELFF.

This chain links TRBV19 with TRBJ2-7; 9 bases are shared with TRBD2. V gave up 6 bases and J gave up 2 bases; unmatched junction bases: 2. CDR3 size: 13 residues. Germline values: CDR1 LNHDA, CDR2 SQIVND (reference sequence). CDR3 sequence (DNA): TGTGCCAGTAGAGCTAGCGGGACCTACGAGCAGTACTTC. This codes for CASRASGTYEQYF.

This clone was recorded only once. The chain is built from TRBV19 and TRBJ2-2; D remains unclear. Trimming removed 5 bases from V and 2 bases from J, with 3 bases in between. This CDR3 has 12 residues. Germline loops: CDR1 LNHDA, CDR2 SQIVND (reference sequence). The CDR3 nucleotides read TGTGCCAGTAGTTTAAACACCGGGGAGCTGTTTTTT. Amino acid sequence: CASSLNTGELFF.

The V gene is TRBV6-6, the J gene TRBJ1-6, with D possibly being TRBD1 (6 bases). The CDR3 length is 15 residues. CDR1 is MNHNY and CDR2 is SVGAGI in the germline V gene (reference sequence). V was cut by 8 bases and J by 8 bases, with 19 bases left in between. CDR3 DNA: TGTGCCAGCGGTGTAATCGGGGACAAGGATTCACCCCTCCACTTT. Residues: CASGVIGDKDSPLHF.

This chain links TRBV20-1 with TRBJ1-2; the D gene is possibly TRBD1 (6 bases). The V end lost 5 bases, the J end lost 7 bases, and 11 bases lay between the germline ends. Per the germline V gene, CDR1 is DFQATT and CDR2 is SNEGSKA (reference sequence). The CDR3 has 11 amino acids. The CDR3 loop reads CSAQGGFGYTF. The CDR3 DNA sequence: TGCAGTGCTCAAGGGGGTTTTGGCTACACCTTC.

This CDR3 is CASSSGGGYEQYF. Written as DNA, the CDR3 is TGTGCCAGCAGTTCGGGGGGCGGGTACGAGCAGTACTTC. The chain carries TRBV27 and TRBJ2-7, with D perhaps TRBD2 (7 bases). From germline, CDR1 is MNHEY and CDR2 SMNVEV (reference sequence). Trimming pared 4 bases from V and 4 bases from J, leaving 11 bases between. The CDR3 runs 13 residues.

The chain recombines TRBV19 with TRBJ1-4, with 11 positions matching TRBD1. With V trimmed by 4 bases and J by 7 bases, 5 bases remained unmatched. This CDR3 contains 15 residues. Germline values: CDR1 LNHDA, CDR2 SQIVND (reference sequence). CDR3 in amino acids: CASSTGQGAVEKLFF. As DNA, the CDR3 is TGTGCCAGTAGTACCGGACAGGGGGCGGTTGAAAAACTGTTTTTT.

Here the CDR3 DNA reads TGTGCCAGCAGTCCTCCTCGACTAGCGGGAGTTGCAGATACGCAGTATTTT. It is translated as CASSPPRLAGVADTQYF. The gene calls are TRBV27 and TRBJ2-3; 12 bases line up with TRBD2. V gave up 5 bases and J gave up 4 bases; unmatched junction bases: 10. The CDR3 sequence is 17 residues long. CDR1 MNHEY and CDR2 SMNVEV come from the germline V gene (reference sequence).

CDR3 in amino acids: CASSTSGTTKLFF. In DNA form, the CDR3 reads TGTGCCAGTAGTACTAGCGGGACCACAAAACTGTTTTTT. The V and J genes are TRBV19 and TRBJ1-4; D might be TRBD1 (5 bases). Per the germline V gene, CDR1 is LNHDA and CDR2 is SQIVND (reference sequence). This CDR3 is built from 13 residues. Trimming took off 4 bases at V and 10 bases at J, with 13 bases between the two ends. The full variable domain, in which reference TRBV19 and TRBJ1-4 provide the parts outside the CDR3, is DGGITQSPKYLFRKEGQNVTLSCEQNLNHDAMYWYRQDPGQGLRLIYYSQIVNDFQKGDIAEGYSVSREKKESFPLTVTSAQKNPTAFYLCASSTSGTTKLFFGSGTQLSVL.

The chain is built from TRBV2 and TRBJ2-1, with a tentative D call TRBD2 (5 bases). V lost 7 bases to trimming and J lost 9 bases, with 16 bases between them. The CDR3 covers 13 residues. The germline gives CDR1 SNHLY, CDR2 FYNNEI. CDR3 region: CASTPGMFGEQFF. The CDR3 nucleotides are TGTGCCAGCACACCCGGGATGTTCGGTGAGCAGTTCTTC. Complete variable domain (other parts from reference TRBV2 and TRBJ2-1): EPEVTQTPSHQVTQMGQEVILRCVPISNHLYFYWYRQILGQKVEFLVSFYNNEISEKSEIFDDQFSVERPDGSNFTLKIRSTKLEDSAMYFCASTPGMFGEQFFGPGTRLTVL.

Concerning this clone: This may be a read error, as it is one base from a much larger clone. V usage is TRBV7-9 and J usage is TRBJ1-1; TRBD1 is a possible D gene (5 bases). With 5 bases removed from V and 4 bases from J, the gap between germline ends came to 11 bases. CDR3 length: 13 amino acids. CDR1 is SEHNR, CDR2 FQNEAQ, per germline (reference sequence). CDR3 sequence reads: CASSPSGGTEAFF. The CDR3 nucleotides are TGTGCCAGCAGCCCCTCGGGGGGCACTGAAGCTTTCTTT.

This rearrangement joins TRBV11-3 to TRBJ2-1, with D possibly TRBD2 on 6 matching bases. The CDR3 extends over 15 amino acids. Per the germline V gene, CDR1 is SGHNT and CDR2 is YENEEA. The ends were cut back, 0 bases at V and 9 bases at J, with 15 bases in the middle. The DNA for the CDR3 is TGTGCCAGCAGCTTAGAAGTTGTTAGCGGCGGTGAGCAGTTCTTC. This gives the protein CASSLEVVSGGEQFF.

J is TRBJ1-6 and V is TRBV9; a weak D match, TRBD1 (6 bases). CDR1 and CDR2 (germline): SGDLS, YYNGEE. The CDR3 spans 14 residues. The V gene lost 8 bases and the J gene lost 1 base, with 10 bases spanning the gap. The CDR3 region has the DNA TGTGCCAGGAACAGGGTTTCCTATAATTCACCCCTCCACTTT. It codes for CARNRVSYNSPLHF.